The clone carrying this TCR beta chain was observed a single time. The data originate from a study of blood T cell repertoires in COVID-19. Study details: Samples taken during acute and convalescent COVID-19 were collected in the United States, Italy and Spain.

Assay: immunoSEQ multiplex PCR; the TCRdb copy retains only in-frame clones and omits some. The sample includes over 100,000 clones, roughly 83% of them seen just once. Germline V gene data show CDR1 as MGHDK and CDR2 as SYGVNS. With V trimmed by 11 bases and J by 6 bases, 9 bases remained unmatched. The CDR3 is made up of 13 amino acids. The sequence came from a woman older than 75 with acute or convalescent COVID-19. The sequenced sample was peripheral blood. The chain uses TRBV25-1 and TRBJ2-2; 7 bases match TRBD2. The DNA of the CDR3 is TGTGCCGCCGAGTTACGGGGGGCCGGGGAGCTGTTTTTT. Encoded protein: CAAELRGAGELFF.